These 20 T cell receptor beta chains came from one sample sequenced in a study of cytomegalovirus exposure and HLA in healthy donors. In the PCR, 60 Vbeta and 13 Jbeta primers were used. Profiling relied on immunoSEQ multiplex PCR, and the TCRdb table lists in-frame clones only, not all of them. The table records approximately 100,000 clones, under 85% of them present only once. Material for sequencing was PBMCs. The source of these receptors is a woman between 40 and 50 years old in good health and CMV-seropositive.

The rearrangement links TRBV7-9 to TRBJ1-1; 11 bases agree with TRBD1. Germline V gene lookup returns CDR1 SEHNR and CDR2 FQNEAQ (reference sequence). V shed 4 bases, J shed 2 bases, and the junction held 9 bases outside the gene matches. The CDR3 sequence is 17 residues long. CDR3 loop: CASSSRDRGKGNTEAFF. CDR3 sequence (DNA): TGTGCCAGCAGCTCTAGGGACAGGGGGAAAGGTAACACTGAAGCTTTCTTT.

This chain links TRBV4-2 with TRBJ2-1; weak D call: TRBD2 (5 bases). Trimming removed 0 bases at V and 3 bases at J, with 9 bases between. The CDR3 covers 15 residues. CDR1 and CDR2 from the germline V gene are LGHNA and YNFKEQ. CDR3 nucleotide sequence: TGTGCCAGCAGCCAAGATCTAGCAGACTACAATGAGCAGTTCTTC. Its protein is CASSQDLADYNEQFF.

This clone appeared once. The V gene is TRBV6-1, the J gene TRBJ1-5; D may be TRBD1 (5 bases). The CDR3 totals 12 residues. Between the trimmed V and J ends, which lost 10 bases and 9 bases, there was a span of 16 bases. Germline assignment: CDR1 MNHNS and CDR2 SASEGT. CDR3 bases: TGTGCCATTCGGACACCGGAATCGCCCCAGCATTTT. It specifies CAIRTPESPQHF.

This clone was seen just once. The V and J genes are TRBV6-5 and TRBJ2-1; 10 bases fit TRBD2. Germline-derived CDR1 and CDR2 are MNHEY and SVGAGI. The CDR3 is 13 residues long. Unmatched junction bases numbered 6, after V lost 6 bases and J lost 10 bases. The CDR3 here is CASSYLAGGEQFF. CDR3 sequence (DNA): TGTGCCAGCAGCTATTTAGCGGGGGGAGAGCAGTTCTTC.

The rearrangement links TRBV2 to TRBJ2-3; the match to TRBD2 covers 13 bases. Germline V lookup: CDR1 SNHLY, CDR2 FYNNEI. The CDR3 is 16 amino acids. With 7 bases clipped from V and 2 bases from J, the junction kept 6 bases outside the gene matches. CDR3 sequence (DNA): TGTGCCAGCACCTCGACTAGCGGGGGGACCACAGATACGCAGTATTTT. This sequence encodes CASTSTSGGTTDTQYF.

J is TRBJ1-6 and V is TRBV7-9; D remains unclear. Germline CDR1 and CDR2: SEHNR and FQNEAQ (reference sequence). V was clipped by 1 base and J by 13 bases, with 11 bases between them. This CDR3 is 13 amino acids long. The CDR3 DNA reads TGTGCCAGCAGCTTAGGGGCCGATCGTCCCCTCCACTTT. It yields the protein CASSLGADRPLHF. The variable domain in full, completed from reference TRBV7-9 and TRBJ1-6, reads DTGVSQNPRHKITKRGQNVTFRCDPISEHNRLYWYRQTLGQGPEFLTYFQNEAQLEKSRLLSDRFSAERPKGSFSTLEIQRTEQGDSAMYLCASSLGADRPLHFGNGTRLTVT.

The chain employs TRBV28 and TRBJ2-7; 7 nucleotides line up with TRBD1. From germline, CDR1 is MDHEN and CDR2 SYDVKM. The CDR3 covers 14 residues. Trimming took 4 bases from V and 6 from J; bases not matched to a gene: 9. The CDR3 loop is CASSYPGQSLEQYF. The CDR3 nucleotides read TGTGCCAGCAGTTACCCGGGACAGAGCCTCGAGCAGTACTTC. The variable domain in full, with the rest retrieved from reference TRBV28 and TRBJ2-7, is DVKVTQSSRYLVKRTGEKVFLECVQDMDHENMFWYRQDPGLGLRLIYFSYDVKMKEKGDIPEGYSVSREKKERFSLILESASTNQTSMYLCASSYPGQSLEQYFGPGTRLTVT.

The chain recombines TRBV13 with TRBJ2-3; TRBD2 matches 9 bases. Germline CDR1 PRHDT, CDR2 FYEKMQ (reference sequence). J lost 1 base, V lost 7 bases, and 12 bases had no gene match. The CDR3 is 17 residues long. CDR3 protein: CASTPMLAGSGTDTQYF. Written as DNA, the CDR3 is TGTGCCAGCACTCCAATGCTAGCGGGATCTGGCACAGATACGCAGTATTTT. The variable domain in full, with the rest retrieved from reference TRBV13 and TRBJ2-3, is AAGVIQSPRHLIKEKRETATLKCYPIPRHDTVYWYQQGPGQDPQFLISFYEKMQSDKGSIPDRFSAQQFSDYHSELNMSSLELGDSALYFCASTPMLAGSGTDTQYFGPGTRLTVL.

In the case of this clone: Compared with germline, one end of the junction differs, possibly owing to a read error. The chain couples TRBV7-7 to TRBJ2-2; D is possibly TRBD1 (6 bases). There are 15 residues in the CDR3. CDR1 is SSHAT, CDR2 FNYEAQ, per germline (reference sequence). The CDR3 DNA is TGTGCTAGCAGCTCAGCAGCAGGGGCGACCGGGGAGCTGTTTTTT. Amino acids: CASSSAAGATGELFF.

This chain uses TRBV7-9 with TRBJ1-2; 10 nucleotides match TRBD1. CDR3 length: 18 amino acids. Trimming at V came to 5 bases and at J to 4 bases, leaving 16 bases not matched to a gene. Germline values: CDR1 SEHNR, CDR2 FQNEAQ (reference sequence). CDR3 in amino acids: CASSRHRTGTGDLYGYTF. CDR3 sequence (DNA): TGTGCCAGCAGCCGACACCGAACCGGGACAGGGGATCTCTATGGCTACACCTTC.

The rearrangement links TRBV6-1 to TRBJ1-4; TRBD1 matches 9 bases. Germline V gene sequence: CDR1 MNHNS, CDR2 SASEGT. Losses at the gene ends were 7 bases for V and 7 bases for J; bases not matched to a gene: 7. CDR3 length: 14 amino acids. The CDR3 coding sequence is TGTGCCAGCAACAACAGGGGGCTGGGTGAAAAACTGTTTTTT. Amino acids: CASNNRGLGEKLFF.

The chain couples TRBV4-2 to TRBJ2-7; TRBD2 matches 14 bases. With V trimmed by 4 bases and J by 5 bases, 16 bases remained unmatched. CDR3 size: 19 residues. Germline CDR1 LGHNA, CDR2 YNFKEQ. The CDR3 protein is CASSRGNTGLAGDSDEQYF. As DNA, the CDR3 is TGTGCCAGCAGCCGGGGGAACACGGGACTAGCGGGAGACTCGGACGAGCAGTACTTC.

V usage is TRBV9 and J usage is TRBJ2-7; D unresolved. Per the germline V gene, CDR1 is SGDLS and CDR2 is YYNGEE. The CDR3 spans 13 residues. Trimming took 4 bases from V and 3 from J, leaving 11 bases between them. The CDR3 region is CASSRVRDYEQYF. The DNA of the CDR3 is TGTGCCAGCAGCCGGGTTCGCGACTACGAGCAGTACTTC.

This clone has a single count. This chain uses TRBV28 with TRBJ2-7; TRBD1 might be the D (6 bases). There are 14 residues in the CDR3. Germline lookup yields CDR1 MDHEN and CDR2 SYDVKM. Trimming stripped 7 bases from V and 5 bases from J, with 18 bases between. The CDR3 bases are TGTGCCAGCACCATAGGGGGAAACTACGACGAGCAGTACTTC. Translating it yields CASTIGGNYDEQYF.

Only a few counts were recorded for this clone. The CDR3 coding sequence is TGTGCCAGCTATGACTACGGAGACACAGATACGCAGTATTTT. It is translated as CASYDYGDTDTQYF. V is TRBV27 and J is TRBJ2-3, with D possibly TRBD2 on 5 matching bases. The V gene's germline CDR1 is MNHEY and CDR2 SMNVEV (reference sequence). The V end lost 8 bases, the J end lost 2 bases, and 14 bases lay between the germline ends. This CDR3 region has 14 residues.

The chain combines TRBV5-1 with TRBJ2-3, with 7 bases identical to TRBD2. CDR3 length: 14 amino acids. Germline values: CDR1 SGHRS, CDR2 YFSETQ. Trimming at V came to 0 bases and at J to 4 bases, leaving 2 bases not matched to a gene. CDR3 protein: CASSLGGSPDTQYF. Written as DNA, the CDR3 is TGCGCCAGCAGCTTGGGCGGGAGCCCAGATACGCAGTATTTT.

The chain carries TRBV5-1 and TRBJ2-1, with TRBD1 matching over 7 bases. CDR1 is SGHRS and CDR2 is YFSETQ in the germline V gene. With 4 bases clipped from V and 9 bases from J, the junction kept 10 bases outside the gene matches. The CDR3 extends over 14 amino acids. As DNA, the CDR3 is TGCGCCAGCAGCCTTGGGACAGCCGCACTTGAGCAGTTCTTC. Its protein is CASSLGTAALEQFF.

V usage is TRBV28 and J usage is TRBJ1-1, with D tentatively TRBD1 (6 bases). The CDR3 is made up of 17 amino acids. Trimming left V 2 bases short and J 0 bases short, with 16 bases between. Germline CDR1 and CDR2: MDHEN and SYDVKM. The CDR3 DNA follows: TGTGCCAGCAGTTTAGATCGGGACACCTACATGAACACTGAAGCTTTCTTT. This encodes CASSLDRDTYMNTEAFF.

The chain has TRBV4-2 and TRBJ1-1; D is perhaps TRBD1 (5 bases). This CDR3 contains 14 residues. Looked up from germline, CDR1 is LGHNA and CDR2 is YNFKEQ. Trimming took off 1 base at V and 8 bases at J, with 14 bases between the two ends. The CDR3 here is CASSQGVGGGEAFF. CDR3 nucleotides: TGTGCCAGCAGCCAAGGGGTGGGGGGAGGAGAAGCTTTCTTT.

The genes are TRBV6-5 and TRBJ2-3; D unresolved. The CDR3 has 15 amino acids. The germline V gene encodes CDR1 MNHEY and CDR2 SVGAGI. The V and J ends lost 8 bases and 1 base respectively, with 16 bases between them. The CDR3 protein is CASSLIPPGTDTQYF. The CDR3 DNA reads as TGTGCCAGCTCCTTAATTCCGCCGGGCACAGATACGCAGTATTTT.